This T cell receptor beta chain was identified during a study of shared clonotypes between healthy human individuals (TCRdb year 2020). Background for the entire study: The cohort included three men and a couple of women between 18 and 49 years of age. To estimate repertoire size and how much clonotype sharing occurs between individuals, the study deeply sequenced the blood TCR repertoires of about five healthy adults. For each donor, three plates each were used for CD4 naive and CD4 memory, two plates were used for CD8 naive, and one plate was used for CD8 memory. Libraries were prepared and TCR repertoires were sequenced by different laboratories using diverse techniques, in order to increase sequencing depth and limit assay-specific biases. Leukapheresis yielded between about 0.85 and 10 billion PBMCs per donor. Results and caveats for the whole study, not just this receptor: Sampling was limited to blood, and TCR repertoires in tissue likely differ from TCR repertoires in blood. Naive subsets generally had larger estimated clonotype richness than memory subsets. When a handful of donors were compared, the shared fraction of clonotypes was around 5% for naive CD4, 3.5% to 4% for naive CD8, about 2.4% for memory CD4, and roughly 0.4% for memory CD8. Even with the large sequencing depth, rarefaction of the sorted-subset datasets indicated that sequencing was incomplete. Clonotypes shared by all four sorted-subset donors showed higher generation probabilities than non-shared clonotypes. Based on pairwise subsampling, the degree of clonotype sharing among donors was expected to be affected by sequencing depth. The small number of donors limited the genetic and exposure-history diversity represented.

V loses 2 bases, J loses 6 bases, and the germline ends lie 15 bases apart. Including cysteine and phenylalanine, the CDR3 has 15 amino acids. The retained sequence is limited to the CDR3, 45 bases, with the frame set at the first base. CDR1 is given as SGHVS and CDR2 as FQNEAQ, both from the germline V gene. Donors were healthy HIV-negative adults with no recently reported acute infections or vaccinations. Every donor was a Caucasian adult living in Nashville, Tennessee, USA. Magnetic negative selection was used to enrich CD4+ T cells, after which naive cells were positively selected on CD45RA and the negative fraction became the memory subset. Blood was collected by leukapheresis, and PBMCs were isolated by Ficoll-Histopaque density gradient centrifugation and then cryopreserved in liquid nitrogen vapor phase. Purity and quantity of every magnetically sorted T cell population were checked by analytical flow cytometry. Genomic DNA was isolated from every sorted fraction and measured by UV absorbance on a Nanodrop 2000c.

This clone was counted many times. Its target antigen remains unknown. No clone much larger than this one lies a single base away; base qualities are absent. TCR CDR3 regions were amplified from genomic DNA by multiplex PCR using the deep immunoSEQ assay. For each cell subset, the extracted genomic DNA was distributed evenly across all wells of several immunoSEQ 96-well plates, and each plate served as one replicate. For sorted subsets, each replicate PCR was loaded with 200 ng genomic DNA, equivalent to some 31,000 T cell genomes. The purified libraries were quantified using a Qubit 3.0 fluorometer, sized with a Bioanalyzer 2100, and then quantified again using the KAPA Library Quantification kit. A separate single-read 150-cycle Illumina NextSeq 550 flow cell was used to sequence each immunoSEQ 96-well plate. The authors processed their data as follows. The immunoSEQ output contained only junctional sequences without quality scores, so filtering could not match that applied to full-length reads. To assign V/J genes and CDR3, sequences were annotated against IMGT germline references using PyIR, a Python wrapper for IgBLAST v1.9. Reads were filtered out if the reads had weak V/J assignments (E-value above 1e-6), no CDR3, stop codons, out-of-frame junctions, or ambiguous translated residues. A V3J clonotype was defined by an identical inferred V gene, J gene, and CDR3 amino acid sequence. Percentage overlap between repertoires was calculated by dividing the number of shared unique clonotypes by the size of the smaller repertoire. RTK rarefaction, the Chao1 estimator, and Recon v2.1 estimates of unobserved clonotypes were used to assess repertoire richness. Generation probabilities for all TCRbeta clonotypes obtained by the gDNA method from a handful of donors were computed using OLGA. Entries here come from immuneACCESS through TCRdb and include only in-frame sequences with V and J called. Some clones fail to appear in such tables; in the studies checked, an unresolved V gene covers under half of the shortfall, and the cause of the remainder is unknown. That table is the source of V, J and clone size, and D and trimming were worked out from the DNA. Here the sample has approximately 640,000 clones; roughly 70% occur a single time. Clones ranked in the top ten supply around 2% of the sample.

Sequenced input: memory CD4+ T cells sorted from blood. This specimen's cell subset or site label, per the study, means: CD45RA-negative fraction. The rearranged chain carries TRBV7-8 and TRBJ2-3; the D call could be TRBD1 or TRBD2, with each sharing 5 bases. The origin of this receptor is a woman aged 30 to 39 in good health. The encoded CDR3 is CASSLTGQGLDTQYF. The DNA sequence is TGTGCCAGCAGCTTAACGGGGCAGGGCCTTGATACGCAGTATTTT.